This T cell receptor (beta chain) originates from a study of T-cell memory formation after mild COVID-19. For this clonotype: The antigen is not known.

TCRdb re-analysed the 5' RACE reads in MiXCR, keeping a single row per CDR3 protein. The sample has 200,000 to 250,000 distinct CDR3 sequences, roughly 17% seen once; the top ten hold approximately 3.4%. General study results and limits: CD4+ contracting clones lay mainly in CM and EM, CD8+ ones in EMRA. Within pre-infection memory, some responding clones were found, suggesting cross-reactive memory joined. A second wave expanding day 15 to 37 was CD4+-biased; contracting clones were balanced.

The germline CDR1 and CDR2 sequences are SGHRS and YFSETQ. CDR3 length equals 14 residues. The V and J ends lost 1 base and 4 bases respectively, with 11 bases between them. The chain uses TRBV5-1 and TRBJ1-1, with unresolved D. The TCR sequence derives from a young man who had mild COVID-19 (a few samples of this study predate the infection). Cell type and time point are not known. Source material: PBMCs or a T cell subset sorted from them (not recorded which). CDR3 DNA sequence: TGCGCCAGCAGCTTGTATCGGGTTGGCACTGAAGCTTTCTTT. As protein: CASSLYRVGTEAFF.